These 32 T cell receptor beta chains originate from one sample sequenced in a study of cytomegalovirus exposure and HLA in healthy donors. PCR primers comprised 60 Vbeta and 13 Jbeta primers. Produced via immunoSEQ multiplex PCR; TCRdb's table is partial and in-frame only. The data hold 150,000 to 200,000 clones, with approximately 86% observed a single time. The sample consisted of PBMCs. These receptors came from a woman aged 18 to 35 in good health and CMV-seronegative.

This chain uses TRBV6-1 with TRBJ2-5; D gene unclear. V was pared by 1 base and J by 1 base, with 4 bases between. This CDR3 is built from 13 residues. CDR1 is MNHNS and CDR2 is SASEGT in the germline V gene. The CDR3 nucleotides are TGTGCCAGCAGTGAAGGGCTCCAAGAGACCCAGTACTTC. Its translation is CASSEGLQETQYF.

This chain joins TRBV15 and TRBJ1-2; D is undetermined. The germline gives CDR1 LNHNV, CDR2 YYDKDF (reference sequence). Trimming left V 1 base short and J 4 bases short, with 7 bases between. The CDR3 has 13 residues. The CDR3 sequence: CATSRVQTYGYTF. CDR3 DNA sequence: TGTGCCACCAGCAGAGTACAAACCTATGGCTACACCTTC.

This rearrangement joins TRBV7-2 to TRBJ2-1, with D perhaps TRBD1 (6 bases). This CDR3 spans 16 amino acids. Germline V CDR1 and CDR2: SGHTA, FQGNSA. Trimming took off 0 bases at V and 8 bases at J, with 17 bases between the two ends. The CDR3 nucleotides read TGTGCCAGCAGCTTAGCTGTTGGCAGGGGCGTACATGAGCAGTTCTTC. Its protein product is CASSLAVGRGVHEQFF. Full variable domain (rest looked up from reference TRBV7-2 and TRBJ2-1): GAGVSQSPSNKVTEKGKDVELRCDPISGHTALYWYRQSLGQGLEFLIYFQGNSAPDKSGLPSDRFSAERTGGSVSTLTIQRTQQEDSAVYLCASSLAVGRGVHEQFFGPGTRLTVL.

This rearrangement joins TRBV6-1 to TRBJ2-7; D perhaps matches TRBD1 (5 bases). The CDR3 totals 17 residues. V lost 2 bases to trimming and J lost 4 bases, with 21 bases between them. In germline, CDR1 is MNHNS, CDR2 SASEGT. The CDR3, as DNA: TGTGCCAGCAGTGAACGGACACTCCGAGGTGGTATGTACGAGCAGTACTTC. Protein product: CASSERTLRGGMYEQYF.

This clone appeared once. V gene TRBV19 combines with J gene TRBJ1-1; a weak D match, TRBD1 (5 bases). Germline CDR1 is LNHDA and CDR2 is SQIVND (reference sequence). The CDR3 consists of 14 residues. Trimming pared 3 bases from V and 12 bases from J, leaving 20 bases between. The CDR3 sequence is CASSMGQGMGKSFF. CDR3 sequence (DNA): TGTGCCAGTAGTATGGGGCAGGGCATGGGGAAATCTTTCTTT.

This sequence joins TRBV23-1 and TRBJ1-4; the D gene is possibly TRBD1 (5 bases). TRBV23-1 falls under the ORF class, with uncertain function. V was trimmed by 4 bases and J by 8 bases, leaving 17 bases between them. The CDR3 runs to 15 residues. DNA for the CDR3: TGCGCCAGCAGTCGGTATGCGCAGGGCGGCGAAAAACTGTTTTTT. Its translation: CASSRYAQGGEKLFF.

This clone appeared a few times. The chain combines TRBV7-8 with TRBJ2-5, with TRBD2 matching over 8 bases. The CDR3 contains 18 residues. The germline CDR1 and CDR2 sequences are SGHVS and FQNEAQ. V lost 1 base and J lost 3; bases outside the gene matches: 13. This CDR3 is CASSLGVRVAGFEETQYF. CDR3 bases: TGTGCCAGCAGCTTAGGAGTGAGGGTAGCGGGGTTCGAAGAGACCCAGTACTTC.

The chain recombines TRBV28 with TRBJ1-4, with TRBD1 matching 7 bases. Germline V gives CDR1 MDHEN, CDR2 SYDVKM. The J segment lost 4 bases and the V segment lost 6 bases, leaving 8 bases of the junction unmatched. The CDR3 consists of 15 residues. The CDR3 sequence: CASRTGTASNEKLFF. CDR3 in DNA: TGTGCCAGCAGAACCGGGACAGCGAGTAATGAAAAACTGTTTTTT. The full variable domain, in which reference TRBV28 and TRBJ1-4 provide the parts outside the CDR3, is DVKVTQSSRYLVKRTGEKVFLECVQDMDHENMFWYRQDPGLGLRLIYFSYDVKMKEKGDIPEGYSVSREKKERFSLILESASTNQTSMYLCASRTGTASNEKLFFGSGTQLSVL.

CDR3 in DNA: TGTGCCACCAGCAGTGTTACTTGGAATGAGCAGTTCTTC. It translates to CATSSVTWNEQFF. The V and J genes are TRBV15 and TRBJ2-1; D unresolved. The CDR3 has 13 residues. Germline-derived CDR1 and CDR2 are LNHNV and YYDKDF (reference sequence). The ends were cut back, 3 bases at V and 7 bases at J, with 10 bases in the middle.

This chain links TRBV25-1 with TRBJ1-5; 8 nucleotides match TRBD1. Germline trimming cut 6 bases from V and 2 bases from J; bases unmatched to any gene: 3. This CDR3 region has 14 residues. Germline V lookup: CDR1 MGHDK, CDR2 SYGVNS. CDR3 nucleotide sequence: TGTGCCAGCAGCTTGACAGGGGGCAATCAGCCCCAGCATTTT. The encoded protein is CASSLTGGNQPQHF. Combining the CDR3 with reference TRBV25-1 and TRBJ1-5 gives the whole variable domain EADIYQTPRYLVIGTGKKITLECSQTMGHDKMYWYQQDPGMELHLIHYSYGVNSTEKGDLSSESTVSRIRTEHFPLTLESARPSHTSQYLCASSLTGGNQPQHFGDGTRLSIL.

The J gene is TRBJ1-2, the V gene TRBV28; 8 positions agree with TRBD1. V was pared by 6 bases and J by 2 bases, with 2 bases of the junction left unmatched. Germline loops: CDR1 MDHEN, CDR2 SYDVKM. CDR3 length: 13 residues. CDR3 bases: TGTGCCAGCAGGACAGGGGTCAACTATGGCTACACCTTC. It specifies CASRTGVNYGYTF.

The V gene is TRBV2, the J gene TRBJ2-7; 8 nucleotides align to TRBD2. V dropped 8 bases and J dropped 7; count of bases not matched to a gene: 22. The germline V gene encodes CDR1 SNHLY and CDR2 FYNNEI. The CDR3 has 17 amino acids. CDR3 in amino acids: CASRGYAGGGNLVEQYF. CDR3 nucleotide sequence: TGTGCCAGCCGGGGATATGCGGGGGGCGGAAATCTAGTTGAGCAGTACTTC.

The CDR3 nucleotides are TGTGCCAGCAGTGCCTATATTCCGGGACTGGTCTACAATGAGCAGTTCTTC. As protein: CASSAYIPGLVYNEQFF. This chain uses TRBV6-1 with TRBJ2-1; TRBD2 might be the D (6 bases). The V end was cut by 4 bases, the J end by 3 bases, with 19 bases between. The CDR3 spans 17 residues. In germline, CDR1 is MNHNS, CDR2 SASEGT.

Regarding this clone: Relative to the germline gene, one junction end is altered; a read error may explain this. V usage is TRBV5-1 and J usage is TRBJ2-2; 8 positions agree with TRBD1. CDR3 length: 16 amino acids. The germline V gene has CDR1 SGHRS and CDR2 YFSETQ. CDR3 sequence (DNA): TGCGCCAGCAGTTTGGCTTGGCAGGGGGCAACCGGGGAGCTGTTTTTT. It translates to CASSLAWQGATGELFF. Complete variable domain (other parts from reference TRBV5-1 and TRBJ2-2): KAGVTQTPRYLIKTRGQQVTLSCSPISGHRSVSWYQQTPGQGLQFLFEYFSETQRNKGNFPGRFSGRQFSNSRSEMNVSTLELGDSALYLCASSLAWQGATGELFFGEGSRLTVL.

The chain recombines TRBV29-1 with TRBJ2-5; tentatively, D is TRBD1 (8 bases). The CDR3 contains 12 residues. V shed 8 bases and J shed 5 bases, with 15 bases lying between them. CDR1 and CDR2 from the germline V gene are SQVTM and ANQGSEA. The CDR3 DNA reads as TGCAGCATCGGACAGGGAGGGGAGACCCAGTACTTC. It yields the protein CSIGQGGETQYF.

The rearrangement links TRBV10-3 to TRBJ2-1, with a weak D call TRBD1 (5 bases). Trimming cost V 9 bases and J 5 bases, with 14 bases left between them. CDR3 length: 13 amino acids. Germline V gene sequence: CDR1 ENHRY, CDR2 SYGVKD. CDR3 protein: CAIAAEQDNEQFF. CDR3 in DNA: TGTGCCATAGCTGCCGAACAGGACAATGAGCAGTTCTTC.

This clone showed up just once. The chain combines TRBV7-8 with TRBJ2-1; 7 nucleotides match TRBD2. Looked up from germline, CDR1 is SGHVS and CDR2 is FQNEAQ. V gave up 8 bases and J gave up 1 base; unmatched junction bases: 8. The CDR3 loop spans 15 amino acids. This CDR3 reads CASAERGPSYNEQFF. Here the CDR3 DNA reads TGTGCCAGCGCCGAGCGGGGTCCTTCCTACAATGAGCAGTTCTTC. The full variable domain, completed using reference TRBV7-8 and TRBJ2-1, is GAGVSQSPRYKVAKRGQDVALRCDPISGHVSLFWYQQALGQGPEFLTYFQNEAQLDKSGLPSDRFFAERPEGSVSTLKIQRTQQEDSAVYLCASAERGPSYNEQFFGPGTRLTVL.

The rearrangement joins TRBV6-5 to TRBJ2-7, with D possibly being TRBD1 (6 bases). V lost 0 bases, J lost 6 bases, and 9 bases lay in between. This CDR3 has 13 amino acids. Germline CDR1 and CDR2: MNHEY and SVGAGI. This CDR3 is CASSYSRQAEQYF. The CDR3 DNA sequence: TGTGCCAGCAGTTACTCTCGACAGGCCGAGCAGTACTTC.

CDR3 nucleotide sequence: TGTGCCAGCAGCACCACAGGTTACGAGCAGTACTTC. This codes for CASSTTGYEQYF. The gene calls are TRBV5-6 and TRBJ2-5; tentatively, D is TRBD1 (5 bases). The end of the DNA aligns better with TRBJ2-7, so the J call may be wrong. Germline assignment: CDR1 SGHDT and CDR2 YYEEEE. CDR3 size: 12 residues.

The J gene is TRBJ1-1, the V gene TRBV5-1, with D perhaps matching TRBD1 (5 bases). The V end lost 4 bases, the J end lost 2 bases, and 15 bases lay between the germline ends. This CDR3 region has 15 residues. Germline CDR1 is SGHRS and CDR2 is YFSETQ. In DNA, the CDR3 is TGCGCCAGCAGCCCAGGCCGCGGGGCCAACACTGAAGCTTTCTTT. Translation gives CASSPGRGANTEAFF.

The V and J genes are TRBV29-1 and TRBJ1-2, with a tentative D call TRBD1 (6 bases). Germline loops: CDR1 SQVTM, CDR2 ANQGSEA. The length of the CDR3 is 11 residues. V was shortened by 7 bases and J by 8 bases, with 14 bases between the two germline ends. CDR3 coding DNA: TGCAGCGCCGAGGGGGTGGGCGGCTACACCTTC. As protein: CSAEGVGGYTF.

The chain combines TRBV7-9 with TRBJ2-1; 10 positions agree with TRBD2. CDR1 and CDR2 (germline): SEHNR, FQNEAQ (reference sequence). The trim removed 5 bases at V and 7 bases at J, leaving 11 bases unmatched. The CDR3 consists of 16 residues. CDR3 nucleotides: TGTGCCAGCAGCCCATGGGGGCTAGCGGGGGCAAATGAGCAGTTCTTC. Protein product: CASSPWGLAGANEQFF.

V gene TRBV27 combines with J gene TRBJ2-5, with TRBD1 identical over 10 bases. The V gene end was trimmed by 3 bases and the J gene end by 5 bases; junction bases not matched to a gene: 6. This CDR3 is built from 15 residues. The germline gives CDR1 MNHEY, CDR2 SMNVEV (reference sequence). CDR3 nucleotide sequence: TGTGCCAGCAGTTTTCGACAGGGGGCCGGGGAGACCCAGTACTTC. It translates to CASSFRQGAGETQYF.

The chain couples TRBV5-1 to TRBJ2-1; 13 bases align to TRBD2. This CDR3 is built from 16 residues. Germline V gene lookup returns CDR1 SGHRS and CDR2 YFSETQ. After removal of 3 bases from V and 2 bases from J, the junction contained 2 bases not matched to a gene. CDR3 nucleotides: TGCGCCAGCAGCTCGACTAGCGGGGGGACCTACAATGAGCAGTTCTTC. Its protein product is CASSSTSGGTYNEQFF.

This chain joins TRBV10-2 and TRBJ1-2; 9 positions match TRBD1. V lost 0 bases, J lost 5 bases, and 13 bases stayed unmatched. The CDR3 has 18 amino acids. In germline, CDR1 is WSHSY, CDR2 SAAADI. CDR3 in amino acids: CASSESMNRGPNAYGYTF. The CDR3 nucleotides read TGCGCCAGCAGTGAGTCAATGAACAGGGGGCCGAACGCTTATGGCTACACCTTC.

The chain has TRBV11-2 and TRBJ2-7, with 7 bases lining up with TRBD2. The CDR3 totals 15 residues. Germline V CDR1 and CDR2: SGHAT, FQNNGV. V was pared by 4 bases and J by 2 bases, with 8 bases of the junction left unmatched. The CDR3 coding sequence is TGTGCCAGCAGCTCCTTGCGGGAGTACGCCTACGAGCAGTACTTC. It codes for CASSSLREYAYEQYF.

This clone was seen once. The chain joins TRBV9 to TRBJ2-1, with 7 nucleotides matching TRBD2. V was clipped by 0 bases and J by 0 bases; unmatched bases: 6. Germline V gives CDR1 SGDLS, CDR2 YYNGEE. The CDR3 runs 17 residues. The CDR3 region is CASSVGYGRSSYNEQFF. For the CDR3, the DNA is TGTGCCAGCAGCGTAGGTTACGGGAGGAGCTCCTACAATGAGCAGTTCTTC.

The rearrangement links TRBV30 to TRBJ2-3, with 13 bases aligning to TRBD2. Germline lookup yields CDR1 GTSNPN and CDR2 SVGIG (reference sequence). With 2 bases clipped from V and 5 bases from J, the junction kept 7 bases outside the gene matches. This CDR3 contains 16 residues. This chain's CDR3 is CAWSTGTSGVGDTQYF. As DNA, the CDR3 is TGTGCCTGGAGTACCGGGACTAGCGGGGTGGGAGATACGCAGTATTTT.

The chain couples TRBV19 to TRBJ2-7; 14 bases map to TRBD2. Germline V gene data show CDR1 as LNHDA and CDR2 as SQIVND (reference sequence). This CDR3 spans 18 amino acids. V was pared by 5 bases and J by 8 bases, with 17 bases of the junction left unmatched. The CDR3 loop is CASSLDFSGLAGGRKQYF. The CDR3 bases are TGTGCCAGTAGTCTGGACTTCAGTGGACTAGCGGGAGGAAGGAAGCAGTACTTC.

This chain links TRBV27 with TRBJ2-4, with 16 bases fitting TRBD2. The V segment lost 0 bases and the J segment 1 base; nucleotides outside the gene matches: 9. Germline V gene sequence: CDR1 MNHEY, CDR2 SMNVEV (reference sequence). CDR3 size: 21 residues. CDR3 amino acids: CASSLSGTSGGARLAKNIQYF. CDR3 DNA: TGTGCCAGCAGTTTATCTGGGACTAGCGGGGGGGCCCGGTTGGCCAAAAACATTCAGTACTTC.

This rearrangement joins TRBV7-2 to TRBJ1-1, with 8 nucleotides matching TRBD1. The CDR3 runs to 15 residues. The germline V gene has CDR1 SGHTA and CDR2 FQGNSA. J gave up 5 bases and V 6 bases, and 11 bases lay outside the gene matches. CDR3 loop: CASSPGGAGNTEAFF. CDR3 bases: TGTGCCAGCAGTCCAGGGGGCGCTGGGAATACTGAAGCTTTCTTT.

This sequence joins TRBV4-3 and TRBJ2-1; D is unclear. Trimming pared 0 bases from V and 7 bases from J, leaving 19 bases between. Germline loops: CDR1 LGHNA, CDR2 YSLEER. The CDR3 has 17 residues. CDR3 sequence: CASSQEWAPRNGNEQFF. The DNA of the CDR3 is TGCGCCAGCAGCCAAGAATGGGCCCCCAGGAATGGGAATGAGCAGTTCTTC.